Listed below are T cell receptor beta chains from one sample, sequenced in a study of technical replicates of blood from a handful of donors. Generated by immunoSEQ multiplex PCR, the TCRdb table keeps only in-frame clones and is missing some. The data contain fewer than 45,000 clones, around 97% of them singletons. The sample was T cells isolated from PBMCs. These receptors were collected from a human donor in good health. Both conserved end residues are part of each CDR3. A D gene is named only where the DNA matches it firmly. Part of the rows lack a size; the others show once, few, many or a class for expanded clones.

CDR3 protein | CDR3 DNA | J gene | clone size | D gene | V gene
CASSYLGAGANVLTF | TGTGCCAGCAGTTATTTGGGAGCTGGGGCCAACGTCCTGACTTTC | TRBJ2-6 | NA | NA | TRBV6-5
CASSYSAGEVNNEQFF | TGTGCCAGCAGTTACTCAGCGGGAGAAGTCAACAATGAGCAGTTCTTC | TRBJ2-1 | NA | TRBD2 | TRBV6-5
CASSDRAGRETQYF | TGTGCCAGCAGTGACAGGGCGGGGAGAGAGACCCAGTACTTC | TRBJ2-5 | NA | NA | TRBV6-6
CASSYDSGGPYEQYF | TGTGCCAGCAGTTACGATAGTGGGGGCCCCTACGAGCAGTACTTC | TRBJ2-7 | NA | NA | TRBV6-6
CASSLSVLNPYTF | TGTGCCAGCAGCTTATCAGTCTTAAATCCCTACACCTTC | TRBJ1-2 | NA | NA | TRBV7-2
CASSLFGGAETQYF | TGTGCCAGCAGTTTATTCGGGGGTGCGGAGACCCAGTACTTC | TRBJ2-5 | NA | NA | TRBV27
CAWSGQGVSGYTF | TGTGCCTGGAGTGGACAGGGGGTGAGCGGCTACACCTTC | TRBJ1-2 | once | TRBD1 | TRBV30
CASTAGRADEQYF | TGTGCCAGCACCGCCGGGAGGGCCGACGAGCAGTACTTC | TRBJ2-7 | NA | TRBD2 | TRBV2
CASSVAAGVTGELFF | TGTGCCAGCAGCGTAGCTGCGGGGGTAACCGGGGAGCTGTTTTTT | TRBJ2-2 | NA | TRBD2 | TRBV9
CASTSRGGGELFF | TGTGCCAGCACCTCCAGGGGTGGCGGGGAGCTGTTTTTT | TRBJ2-2 | NA | NA | TRBV6-5
CASSFSGTGRVQAFF | TGTGCCAGCAGTTTTTCCGGGACAGGGAGGGTCCAGGCTTTCTTT | TRBJ1-1 | NA | TRBD1 | TRBV28
CASSLAAGGIEAFF | TGTGCCAGCAGCTTGGCGGCAGGGGGCATTGAAGCTTTCTTT | TRBJ1-1 | once | TRBD1 | TRBV5-4
CASSDRATGELFF | TGCGCCAGCAGTGACAGGGCTACCGGGGAGCTGTTTTTT | TRBJ2-2 | once | NA | TRBV10-1
CSVRDRGNEQYF | TGCAGCGTTCGGGACAGGGGGAACGAGCAGTACTTC | TRBJ2-7 | NA | TRBD1 | TRBV29-1
CATSRSRGIYQPQHF | TGTGCCACCAGCAGGAGCAGGGGTATATATCAGCCCCAGCATTTT | TRBJ1-5 | NA | NA | TRBV15
CASSLDSPTYGYTF | TGCGCCAGCAGCTTGGACAGTCCCACCTATGGCTACACCTTC | TRBJ1-2 | NA | NA | TRBV5-1
CASSLSGPYEQYF | TGTGCCAGCAGTTTATCGGGGCCCTACGAGCAGTACTTC | TRBJ2-7 | NA | NA | TRBV27
CASTQNPIQGTYGYTF | TGCGCCAGCACCCAAAATCCTATACAGGGTACCTATGGCTACACCTTC | TRBJ1-2 | NA | NA | TRBV5-1
CASSQGARPQHF | TGTGCCAGCAGTCAGGGGGCGAGGCCCCAGCATTTT | TRBJ1-5 | NA | TRBD1 | TRBV27
CATLPTGTSYEQYF | TGTGCCACTCTACCTACAGGGACGTCCTACGAGCAGTACTTC | TRBJ2-7 | NA | NA | TRBV27
CASSFLAGGPGDEQFF | TGTGCCAGCAGTTTTCTAGCGGGAGGGCCTGGGGATGAGCAGTTCTTC | TRBJ2-1 | NA | TRBD2 | TRBV27
CATSRDQDTIYF | TGTGCCACCAGCAGAGATCAGGACACCATATATTTT | TRBJ1-3 | NA | NA | TRBV15
CAWTGTGGVYGYTF | TGTGCCTGGACGGGGACAGGGGGAGTTTATGGCTACACCTTC | TRBJ1-2 | NA | TRBD1 | TRBV30
CASSPRDEQFF | TGTGCCAGCAGCCCGAGAGATGAGCAGTTCTTC | TRBJ2-1 | NA | NA | TRBV28
CASSQSGTSGSYEQYF | TGTGCCAGCTCACAATCCGGGACTAGCGGTTCCTACGAGCAGTACTTC | TRBJ2-7 | NA | TRBD2 | TRBV18
CASSQVFGNTYNEQFF | TGCGCCAGCAGCCAAGTTTTCGGGAATACCTACAATGAGCAGTTCTTC | TRBJ2-1 | NA | NA | TRBV4-3
CASSGRTNTEAFF | TGTGCCAGCAGTGGACGGACTAACACTGAAGCTTTCTTT | TRBJ1-1 | NA | NA | TRBV6-1
CASTRGNEQFF | TGTGCCAGCACCCGCGGGAATGAGCAGTTCTTC | TRBJ2-1 | NA | NA | TRBV6-5
CASSSDRKAAYEQYF | TGTGCCAGCAGTTCGGACAGAAAGGCCGCCTACGAGCAGTACTTC | TRBJ2-7 | NA | NA | TRBV6-5
CASSLMAAEAFF | TGTGCCAGCAGCTTAATGGCGGCTGAAGCTTTCTTT | TRBJ1-1 | NA | NA | TRBV7-9
CASSAHGQFYEQYF | TGTGCCAGCAGCGCGCATGGTCAATTTTACGAGCAGTACTTC | TRBJ2-7 | NA | NA | TRBV27
CASSQGLADTQYF | TGTGCCAGCAGCCAAGGACTAGCGGATACGCAGTATTTT | TRBJ2-3 | NA | TRBD2 | TRBV14
CASSVSGEQNTIYF | TGTGCCAGCAGCGTTTCAGGGGAACAAAACACCATATATTTT | TRBJ1-3 | NA | NA | TRBV9
CASSFAQGGVRAFF | TGTGCCAGCAGTTTTGCACAGGGAGGGGTGAGAGCTTTCTTT | TRBJ1-1 | NA | NA | TRBV2
CASSLNSDTQYF | TGCGCCAGCAGCTTGAACTCAGATACGCAGTATTTT | TRBJ2-3 | NA | NA | TRBV5-1
CASDPGQSSNQPQHF | TGTGCCAGCGACCCAGGGCAGAGTAGCAATCAGCCCCAGCATTTT | TRBJ1-5 | NA | NA | TRBV6-1
CASQAHRGEQPQHF | TGTGCCAGCCAGGCCCATAGGGGTGAGCAGCCCCAGCATTTT | TRBJ1-5 | NA | NA | TRBV6-5
CASSDSGLAYNEQFF | TGTGCCAGCAGTGACTCGGGACTAGCGTACAATGAGCAGTTCTTC | TRBJ2-1 | NA | TRBD2 | TRBV6-4
CASSLGQVNQPQHF | TGTGCCAGCAGCTTGGGACAGGTCAATCAGCCCCAGCATTTT | TRBJ1-5 | NA | TRBD1 | TRBV11-2
CASREGTGQRGGNTIYF | TGTGCCAGCAGGGAAGGGACAGGGCAAAGGGGTGGAAACACCATATATTTT | TRBJ1-3 | NA | TRBD1 | TRBV6-1
CASSYSGTPGFQPQHF | TGTGCCAGCAGTTACTCCGGGACACCAGGTTTCCAGCCCCAGCATTTT | TRBJ1-5 | NA | NA | TRBV6-5
CASSFRLGTANTGELFF | TGTGCCAGCAGCTTTAGGTTAGGGACAGCGAACACCGGGGAGCTGTTTTTT | TRBJ2-2 | NA | TRBD1 | TRBV7-6
CASTRGGELFF | TGTGCCAGCACAAGGGGCGGGGAGCTGTTTTTT | TRBJ2-2 | NA | NA | TRBV28
CSVSVNNEQFF | TGCAGCGTTTCAGTAAACAATGAGCAGTTCTTC | TRBJ2-1 | NA | NA | TRBV29-1
CASSFTMDSEAFF | TGTGCCAGCAGCTTTACGATGGACAGTGAAGCTTTCTTT | TRBJ1-1 | NA | NA | TRBV5-6
CASSRLVREIYEQYF | TGTGCCAGCAGCCGACTAGTGAGGGAGATCTACGAGCAGTACTTC | TRBJ2-7 | NA | NA | TRBV11-3
CASSIEAGRNTEAFF | TGTGCCAGTAGTATTGAGGCAGGGCGGAACACTGAAGCTTTCTTT | TRBJ1-1 | NA | NA | TRBV19
CSGHGTGETQYF | TGCAGCGGACACGGGACAGGGGAGACCCAGTACTTC | TRBJ2-5 | NA | TRBD1 | TRBV29-1
CASRESGSQETQYF | TGTGCCAGTAGAGAAAGCGGGAGTCAAGAGACCCAGTACTTC | TRBJ2-5 | NA | TRBD2 | TRBV19
CASSPADRDAGNTIYF | TGCGCCAGCAGCCCAGCCGACAGGGATGCCGGAAACACCATATATTTT | TRBJ1-3 | NA | TRBD1 | TRBV4-1
CASSYSISGNTGELFF | TGTGCCAGCAGTTACTCGATTTCAGGGAACACCGGGGAGCTGTTTTTT | TRBJ2-2 | NA | NA | TRBV6-5
CASSPTQGDAPRGYTF | TGTGCCAGCAGCCCTACACAGGGGGACGCCCCTCGAGGCTACACCTTC | TRBJ1-2 | NA | TRBD1 | TRBV28
CASSLVLAGGRETQYF | TGTGCCAGCAGCTTAGTACTAGCGGGAGGAAGGGAGACCCAGTACTTC | TRBJ2-5 | NA | TRBD2 | TRBV11-2
CASSPSGLFNQPQHF | TGTGCCAGCTCACCCTCCGGACTGTTCAATCAGCCCCAGCATTTT | TRBJ1-5 | NA | NA | TRBV18
CASSPGLAGYPYEQYF | TGTGCCAGCAGCCCGGGACTAGCGGGTTACCCCTACGAGCAGTACTTC | TRBJ2-7 | NA | TRBD2 | TRBV11-3
CASSLRVSDEQFF | TGCGCCAGCAGCCTTAGAGTCTCGGATGAGCAGTTCTTC | TRBJ2-1 | NA | NA | TRBV4-3
CAISESQHTTNEKLFF | TGTGCCATCAGTGAGTCACAGCATACAACTAATGAAAAACTGTTTTTT | TRBJ1-4 | NA | NA | TRBV10-3
CASSSGTPPDEQYF | TGTGCCAGCAGCTCGGGGACTCCTCCTGACGAGCAGTACTTC | TRBJ2-7 | NA | NA | TRBV13